This TCR beta chain was recorded in a study of blood T cell repertoires in COVID-19 (dated by TCRdb to between 2020 and 2021). With regard to the full study: Samples from collaborators originated in the United States, Italy and Spain and spanned both the acute and convalescent phases of COVID-19. Sample metadata almost always included a de-identified subject ID, COVID-19 status, age in years and sex. The repertoires were made available in a free public database intended to serve as a resource for research on the immune response to SARS-CoV-2. Where available, HLA class I and class II types were obtained from metadata supplied by the sample provider rather than from assay-based typing. The material from the prospective study consisted of cDNA or gDNA derived from T cells, B-cell-depleted T cells, or PBMCs. The samples were drawn from the first 160 participants of the ongoing ImmuneRACE study and from 1,254 subjects provided by 6 global collaborators. The dataset comprised deeply sampled blood TCRbeta repertoires from subjects exposed to, actively infected with, or recovered from COVID-19. Overall results and qualifications from the work: Clinical and demographic metadata were provided uncurated, with the amount varying by source and participant.

There are 15 amino acids in the CDR3, from cysteine to phenylalanine inclusive. Only CDR3 DNA remains: 45 bases, in frame from the first base. Trimming takes 4 bases off V and 7 bases off J; junction bases not matched to a gene: 11. The germline V gene (reference sequence) supplies CDR1 LNHDA and CDR2 SQIVND. A note on this clone: Which antigen it targets is not known. No base-level quality is on record; no much larger clone is a single base apart.

Participants in the prospective study were aged roughly 18 to 100 years, lived in approximately 26 United States geographic areas, and enrolled through a virtual design. In the prospective study, participants were assigned to cohorts based on the clinical history participants reported in a screening survey and a study questionnaire. ImmuneRACE Cohort 3 recovered participants were defined by two consecutive negative NP/OP PCR tests, healthcare professional clearance, or symptom resolution. In the prospective study, whole blood, serum and a nasopharyngeal or oropharyngeal swab were collected from each participant by mobile phlebotomists. Additional blood draws and questionnaires over an approximately 2-month period could optionally be provided by prospective study participants. Before DNA extraction, prospective study blood samples were shipped either frozen or at room temperature. TCRbeta CDR3 regions were amplified from genomic DNA using the immunoSEQ Assay, a bias-controlled multiplex PCR. The study's processing was this. The number of nucleated cells in each sample was estimated from the amplification of reference gene primers within the assay. To quantify the absolute abundance of each unique TCRbeta CDR3 rearrangement, sequence reads were collapsed and filtered. Productive Simpson clonality was computed per sample as the square root of Simpson's diversity index over productive rearrangements. TCRdb limited this immuneACCESS table to in-frame rearrangements with V and J called. A share of clones is missing; checked studies link under half to unresolved V genes, and the rest is unexplained. The DNA gave D and trimming, while V, J and clone size come from that table. For this sample the table gives a few hundred thousand clones, of which roughly 85% were detected only once. 1.9% of the sample rests with the top ten.

The rearrangement joined TRBV19 to TRBJ2-7; TRBD1 matches 9 bases in the middle. The source is a woman aged 50 to 60 who had recovered from COVID-19. The sample comprised PBMCs or T cells enriched from blood (not recorded which). The CDR3 amino acid sequence is: CASSTRTGAMGEQYF. The DNA sequence is TGTGCCAGTAGTACGCGGACAGGGGCGATGGGGGAGCAGTACTTC.